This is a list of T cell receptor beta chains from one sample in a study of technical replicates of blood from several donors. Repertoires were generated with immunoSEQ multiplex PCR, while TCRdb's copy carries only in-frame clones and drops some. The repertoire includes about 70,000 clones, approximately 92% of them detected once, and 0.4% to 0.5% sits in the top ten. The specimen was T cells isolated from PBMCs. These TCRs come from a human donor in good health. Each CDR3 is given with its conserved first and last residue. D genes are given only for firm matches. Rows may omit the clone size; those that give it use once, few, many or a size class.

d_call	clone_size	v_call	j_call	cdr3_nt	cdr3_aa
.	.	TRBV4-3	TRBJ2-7	TGCGCCAGCAGCCAAGGGGGAGAGCCCTCCTACGAGCAGTACTTC	CASSQGGEPSYEQYF
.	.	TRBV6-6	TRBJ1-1	TGTGCCAGCAGTTACTCGATGACTGTCCCTGAAGCTTTCTTT	CASSYSMTVPEAFF
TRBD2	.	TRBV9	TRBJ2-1	TGTGCCAGCAGCGTAGGAAGCGGGAGCCACAATGAGCAGTTCTTC	CASSVGSGSHNEQFF
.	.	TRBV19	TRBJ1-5	TGTGCCAGTAGTATAGTGGCTAGCAATCAGCCCCAGCATTTT	CASSIVASNQPQHF
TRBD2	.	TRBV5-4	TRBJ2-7	TGTGCCAGCAGTAGAGAACCAGCGGGAGAGGAATACGAGCAGTACTTC	CASSREPAGEEYEQYF
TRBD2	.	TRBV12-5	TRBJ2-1	TGTGCTAGTGGTTTGGTTCCCGCCCTAGCGGTCTACAATGAGCAGTTCTTC	CASGLVPALAVYNEQFF
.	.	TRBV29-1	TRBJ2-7	TGCAGCGTTGAAGAAAGAGGGGGAGGGCCCTACGAGCAGTACTTC	CSVEERGGGPYEQYF
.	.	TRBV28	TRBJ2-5	TGTGCCAGCAGTTTACTAGGAGCAGCCTTAGGCCAGTACTTC	CASSLLGAALGQYF
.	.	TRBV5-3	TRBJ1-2	TGTGCCAGAAGCATTGACAGGACCCACGATCCCTATGGCTACACCTTC	CARSIDRTHDPYGYTF
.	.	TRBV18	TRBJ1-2	TGTGCCAGCTCAGTCGAGCAGGTACTTGGCTACACCTTC	CASSVEQVLGYTF
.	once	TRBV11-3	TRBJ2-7	TGTGCCAGCAGCTTAGGCGCGGGCGAGCAGTACTTC	CASSLGAGEQYF
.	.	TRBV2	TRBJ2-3	TGTGCCAGCGGGGCGGACTATAGCACAGATACGCAGTATTTT	CASGADYSTDTQYF
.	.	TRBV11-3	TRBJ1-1	TGTGCCAGCAGCTTAGGGGGGGGGAACACTGAAGCTTTCTTT	CASSLGGGNTEAFF
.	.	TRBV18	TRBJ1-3	TGTGCCAGCTCAGACAGGACCAACTCTGGAAACACCATATATTTT	CASSDRTNSGNTIYF
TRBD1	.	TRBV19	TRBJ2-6	TGTGCCAGTAGTGGACAGGGGGTCTCTGGGGCCAACGTCCTGACTTTC	CASSGQGVSGANVLTF
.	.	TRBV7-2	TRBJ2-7	TGTGCCAGCAGTCTCACTTATAGCGCTTCCTACGAGCAGTACTTC	CASSLTYSASYEQYF
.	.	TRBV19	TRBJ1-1	TGTGCCAGTAGTATAACAGCCGTTACTGAAGCTTTCTTT	CASSITAVTEAFF
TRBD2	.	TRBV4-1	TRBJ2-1	TGCGCCAGCAGCCATTTGGGGGGGGAGCAGTTCTTC	CASSHLGGEQFF
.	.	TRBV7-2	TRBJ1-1	TGTGCCAGCAGCTTAGGGAAGGGGTTTGTGAACACTGAAGCTTTCTTT	CASSLGKGFVNTEAFF
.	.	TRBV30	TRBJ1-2	TGTGCCTGGAGTGTACAAATGGGGGCAAGAGGCTACACCTTC	CAWSVQMGARGYTF
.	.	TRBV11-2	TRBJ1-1	TGTGCCAGCAGCTTAGATCTTCGAGTGACTGAAGCTTTCTTT	CASSLDLRVTEAFF
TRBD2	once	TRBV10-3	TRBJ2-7	TGTGCCATCAGTGAGTCCCTAGCGGGAGACTACGAGCAGTACTTC	CAISESLAGDYEQYF